The 18 T cell receptor beta chains reported below all come from one sample, sequenced in a study of OX40 agonist ivuxolimab in advanced cancers. The data were produced by immunoSEQ multiplex PCR, yet TCRdb's version contains in-frame clones alone and is incomplete. Of 94,000 or so clones in the sample, roughly four fifths were seen once. Sequencing was performed on CD4+ or CD8+ T cells sorted from blood, taken in a trial of the OX40 agonist ivuxolimab. These receptor sequences come from an adult with an advanced solid tumor such as melanoma, head and neck, liver or kidney cancer.

This clone was detected once. The CDR3 bases are TGCGCCAGCAGCTTGGGCCAGCGGGAAAGGGTTCACGATGAGCAGTTCTTC. Amino acid sequence: CASSLGQRERVHDEQFF. J is TRBJ2-1 and V is TRBV5-1; TRBD2 aligns across 7 bases. The CDR3 length is 17 residues. The ends lost 0 bases at V and 8 bases at J; junction bases unmatched: 14. Germline CDR1 SGHRS, CDR2 YFSETQ.

The chain employs TRBV4-3 and TRBJ1-2; D gene unclear. Germline V lookup: CDR1 LGHNA, CDR2 YSLEER. Trimming left V 4 bases short and J 1 base short, with 10 bases between. There are 14 residues in the CDR3. CDR3 in DNA: TGCGCCAGCAGCCGAGACAATCTTAACTATGGCTACACCTTC. It specifies CASSRDNLNYGYTF.

The chain combines TRBV4-1 with TRBJ1-3, with D unclear. There are 16 residues in the CDR3. The V end was cut by 0 bases, the J end by 0 bases, with 9 bases between. Germline V gene data show CDR1 as MGHRA and CDR2 as YSYEKL. CDR3 region: CASSQDVGHSGNTIYF. CDR3 nucleotide sequence: TGCGCCAGCAGCCAAGATGTAGGGCACTCTGGAAACACCATATATTTT.

This clone appeared a single time. The chain employs TRBV12-5 and TRBJ1-5, with a tentative D call TRBD1 (5 bases). This CDR3 comprises 18 residues. The ends were cut back, 0 bases at V and 3 bases at J, with 18 bases in the middle. CDR1 and CDR2 (germline): LGHNT, FRNRAP. The CDR3 sequence: CASGLVLGGADSNQPQHF. The CDR3 DNA sequence: TGTGCTAGTGGTTTGGTACTCGGAGGGGCTGATTCCAATCAGCCCCAGCATTTT. Full variable domain (outside the CDR3, taken from reference TRBV12-5 and TRBJ1-5): DARVTQTPRHKVTEMGQEVTMRCQPILGHNTVFWYRQTMMQGLELLAYFRNRAPLDDSGMPKDRFSAEMPDATLATLKIQPSEPRDSAVYFCASGLVLGGADSNQPQHFGDGTRLSIL.

This sequence joins TRBV19 and TRBJ1-5; 9 nucleotides line up with TRBD1. Germline loops: CDR1 LNHDA, CDR2 SQIVND (reference sequence). J gave up 8 bases and V 5 bases, and 13 bases lay outside the gene matches. CDR3 length equals 16 residues. Written as DNA, the CDR3 is TGTGCCAGTAGTTCCCATCCAGGGACAGGGTTTGAGCCCCAGCATTTT. It codes for CASSSHPGTGFEPQHF.

The CDR3 DNA reads as TGTGCCAGCAGGAAGCAGACTAGCGGGGGGGCCACAGATACGCAGTATTTT. Translating gives CASRKQTSGGATDTQYF. The chain is built from TRBV2 and TRBJ2-3; 14 nucleotides agree with TRBD2. V was pared by 6 bases and J by 2 bases, with 7 bases of the junction left unmatched. This CDR3 has 17 amino acids. Looked up from germline, CDR1 is SNHLY and CDR2 is FYNNEI.

The chain combines TRBV7-9 with TRBJ2-2; maybe TRBD1 (6 bases). V was pared by 2 bases and J by 4 bases, with 11 bases between. The CDR3 has 15 amino acids. Germline assignment: CDR1 SEHNR and CDR2 FQNEAQ (reference sequence). CDR3 bases: TGTGCCAGCAGCTTATTATACAGGGCCACCGGGGAGCTGTTTTTT. This gives the protein CASSLLYRATGELFF. Using reference TRBV7-9 and TRBJ2-2 for the parts outside the CDR3, the full variable domain is DTGVSQNPRHKITKRGQNVTFRCDPISEHNRLYWYRQTLGQGPEFLTYFQNEAQLEKSRLLSDRFSAERPKGSFSTLEIQRTEQGDSAMYLCASSLLYRATGELFFGEGSRLTVL.

This clone appeared once. The CDR3 DNA reads as TGTGCCAGCAGCCGCGACAGGAATAACTGGTCACCCCTCCACTTT. It codes for CASSRDRNNWSPLHF. V gene TRBV7-3 combines with J gene TRBJ1-6; possibly TRBD1 for D (6 bases). Germline V gives CDR1 SGHTA, CDR2 FQGTGA. V lost 5 bases and J 10 bases, leaving 18 bases between the germline ends. The CDR3 has 15 amino acids.

V gene TRBV28 combines with J gene TRBJ2-2; 8 bases align to TRBD1. Germline V gene sequence: CDR1 MDHEN, CDR2 SYDVKM. V was clipped by 8 bases and J by 1 base; unmatched bases: 3. The CDR3 runs 14 residues. The CDR3 spells CASHGTGNTGELFF. CDR3 DNA: TGTGCCAGCCACGGGACAGGGAACACCGGGGAGCTGTTTTTT.

V gene TRBV7-6 combines with J gene TRBJ2-5; 9 bases line up with TRBD2. V was clipped by 1 base and J by 5 bases; unmatched bases: 8. The CDR3 loop spans 16 amino acids. Germline CDR1 and CDR2: SGHVS and FNYEAQ. CDR3 region: CASSLGQAGGSETQYF. DNA of the CDR3: TGTGCCAGCAGCTTAGGTCAAGCGGGAGGATCGGAGACCCAGTACTTC.

The rearrangement uses TRBV6-5 and TRBJ2-7; D may be TRBD2 (6 bases). The ends were cut back, 0 bases at V and 7 bases at J, with 13 bases in the middle. Germline CDR1 reads MNHEY; CDR2 reads SVGAGI. CDR3 length equals 14 residues. CDR3 bases: TGTGCCAGCAGTTACTCACGGGGGAAGGGGGAGCAGTACTTC. This translates into CASSYSRGKGEQYF.

This clone was observed once. The chain combines TRBV18 with TRBJ1-1; TRBD1 might be the D (5 bases). The CDR3 spans 16 residues. V shed 6 bases and J shed 5 bases, with 22 bases lying between them. Germline V gene data show CDR1 as KGHSH and CDR2 as LQKENI. The DNA of the CDR3 is TGTGCCAGCTCTCCCGACTCGGGGAGGGGCGGTACTGAAGCTTTCTTT. Its protein is CASSPDSGRGGTEAFF.

This rearrangement joins TRBV2 to TRBJ2-2; D remains unclear. V was shortened by 5 bases and J by 0 bases, with 10 bases between the two germline ends. CDR1 SNHLY and CDR2 FYNNEI come from the germline V gene. The length of the CDR3 is 15 residues. The CDR3 DNA reads as TGTGCCAGCAGTTTTAGGAATCCGAACACCGGGGAGCTGTTTTTT. Amino acids: CASSFRNPNTGELFF.

The chain couples TRBV2 to TRBJ1-5, with D perhaps TRBD1 (5 bases). CDR3 size: 12 residues. Per the germline V gene, CDR1 is SNHLY and CDR2 is FYNNEI. V dropped 8 bases and J dropped 3 bases, with 8 bases sitting between them. CDR3 in amino acids: CASGGDNQPQHF. CDR3 sequence (DNA): TGTGCCAGCGGGGGAGACAATCAGCCCCAGCATTTT.

The chain links TRBV18 to TRBJ1-2; D unclear. The CDR3 has 15 amino acids. From germline, CDR1 is KGHSH and CDR2 LQKENI. V shed 2 bases and J shed 5 bases, with 15 bases lying between them. The CDR3 loop is CASSPGMDLWYGYTF. The CDR3 coding sequence is TGTGCCAGCTCACCAGGGATGGATCTTTGGTATGGCTACACCTTC.

The chain recombines TRBV5-8 with TRBJ1-5, with 9 bases aligning to TRBD1. The CDR3 sequence is 17 residues long. Germline CDR1 and CDR2: SGHTS and YDEGEE. V shed 1 base and J 0 bases; nucleotides not matched to a gene: 5. The DNA for the CDR3 is TGTGCCAGCAGCTTGAGAACAGGGGGCTATAGCAATCAGCCCCAGCATTTT. As protein: CASSLRTGGYSNQPQHF.

The rearrangement links TRBV10-3 to TRBJ2-3; no reliable D call. Trimming cost V 4 bases and J 0 bases, with 5 bases left between them. Germline CDR1 is ENHRY and CDR2 is SYGVKD. This CDR3 spans 13 amino acids. The CDR3 bases are TGTGCCATCAGTGGTGCTAGCACAGATACGCAGTATTTT. It specifies CAISGASTDTQYF.

The chain recombines TRBV2 with TRBJ1-2; 7 bases are a match to TRBD1. V gave up 3 bases and J gave up 4 bases; unmatched junction bases: 8. This CDR3 spans 15 amino acids. CDR1 is SNHLY, CDR2 FYNNEI, per germline. For the CDR3, the DNA is TGTGCCAGCAGTGATTGGACAGGATCCTCCTATGGCTACACCTTC. As protein: CASSDWTGSSYGYTF.